Presented here are 29 T cell receptor beta chains from one specimen sequenced in a study of CD8 T cells in ankylosing spondylitis. Notes on the study in general: In ankylosing spondylitis blood, a motif of fewer than 10 highly homologous TCR beta variants appeared characteristic.

These TCRs' antigens remain unknown. One entry per CDR3 protein results from TCRdb running MiXCR on the 5' RACE reads. The top ten clones hold 0.89% of a sample with 350,000 to 450,000 distinct CDR3 sequences, 25% to 30% of them seen once. The sample consisted of blood, either unsorted or a sorted T cell fraction (not recorded which). The receptors were sampled from a male donor with ankylosing spondylitis.

The chain has TRBV20-1 and TRBJ1-1; the D is unclear. V dropped 0 bases and J dropped 1 base, with 12 bases sitting between them. CDR1 is DFQATT and CDR2 is SNEGSKA in the germline V gene (reference sequence). The CDR3 has 15 amino acids. The CDR3 reads CSARDVDSGNTEAFF. In nucleotides, the CDR3 is TGCAGTGCTAGAGATGTCGACTCAGGGAACACTGAAGCTTTCTTT.

The chain combines TRBV20-1 with TRBJ2-7; 10 nucleotides align to TRBD1. V lost 6 bases to trimming and J lost 4 bases; unmatched junction nucleotides: 3. Germline V CDR1 and CDR2: DFQATT, SNEGSKA (reference sequence). The CDR3 consists of 12 residues. CDR3: CSAKGQGYEQYF. The CDR3 nucleotides are TGCAGTGCAAAGGGACAGGGGTACGAGCAGTACTTC.

This clonotype turned up a few times. The chain employs TRBV12-3 or TRBV12-4 and TRBJ2-1; D may be TRBD1 (6 bases). The V end was cut by 5 bases, the J end by 5 bases, with 19 bases between. This CDR3 is built from 16 residues. CDR3 protein: CASSLRRQRQDNEQFF. CDR3 nucleotides: TGTGCCAGCAGTCTGCGTCGACAGAGACAGGACAATGAGCAGTTCTTC.

J is TRBJ2-1 and V is TRBV5-1; TRBD2 is a possible D gene (6 bases). V gave up 4 bases and J gave up 0 bases, with 14 bases separating them. Germline CDR1 SGHRS, CDR2 YFSETQ. This CDR3 has 16 amino acids. The CDR3 loop reads CASSRESASSYNEQFF. In DNA form, the CDR3 reads TGCGCCAGCAGCCGGGAGAGCGCGAGCTCCTACAATGAGCAGTTCTTC.

This clonotype was picked up a small number of times. The rearrangement uses TRBV5-6 and TRBJ2-4; TRBD2 matches 11 bases. The CDR3 has 15 residues. The germline gives CDR1 SGHDT, CDR2 YYEEEE. J lost 7 bases, V lost 2 bases, and 5 bases had no gene match. CDR3 amino acids: CASSLPRTSGNIQYF. In DNA, the CDR3 is TGTGCCAGCAGCTTACCCCGGACTAGCGGGAACATTCAGTACTTC.

In this sample, this clonotype turned up a few times. The V call is TRBV6-1, the J call TRBJ2-1; D not resolved. The CDR3 runs 12 residues. The germline V and J ends were trimmed by 6 bases and 8 bases, with 11 bases remaining between them. CDR1 and CDR2 (germline): MNHNS, SASEGT. CDR3 nucleotides: TGTGCCAGCAGCCTTTTGAACGATGAGCAGTTCTTC. Translating it yields CASSLLNDEQFF.

The chain links TRBV11-2 to TRBJ2-7; the D gene is possibly TRBD2 (5 bases). CDR1 and CDR2 from the germline V gene are SGHAT and FQNNGV. This CDR3 spans 14 amino acids. V was cut by 1 base and J by 2 bases, with 9 bases left in between. The CDR3 is CASSLVSGPYEQYV. In nucleotides, the CDR3 is TGTGCCAGCAGCTTAGTGAGCGGTCCCTACGAGCAGTACGTC.

The rearrangement uses TRBV4-2 and TRBJ1-2, with TRBD1 matching 9 bases. Germline V lookup: CDR1 LGHNA, CDR2 YNFKEQ. The CDR3 sequence is 16 residues long. The V gene end was trimmed by 1 base and the J gene end by 6 bases; junction bases not matched to a gene: 9. The CDR3 region is CASSQGSAGQGDGYTF. CDR3 DNA: TGTGCCAGCAGCCAAGGAAGCGCGGGACAGGGCGATGGCTACACCTTC.

The chain carries TRBV15 and TRBJ2-1, with D hard to call. Per the germline V gene, CDR1 is LNHNV and CDR2 is YYDKDF (reference sequence). The CDR3 is made up of 13 amino acids. V was pared by 0 bases and J by 11 bases, with 11 bases between. CDR3 sequence (DNA): TGTGCCACCAGCAGAGATAGACTCGTTCAGCAGTTCTTC. Encoded protein: CATSRDRLVQQFF.

The gene calls are TRBV27 and TRBJ1-1, with 7 bases identical to TRBD1. V was pared by 6 bases and J by 5 bases, with 3 bases of the junction left unmatched. Germline V gives CDR1 MNHEY, CDR2 SMNVEV (reference sequence). The CDR3 spans 12 residues. CDR3 DNA sequence: TGTGCCAGCAGGAGGGGGCCGACTGAAGCTTTCTTT. Protein sequence: CASRRGPTEAFF.

V usage is TRBV27 and J usage is TRBJ2-5, with D possibly matching TRBD2 (7 bases). The germline V gene encodes CDR1 MNHEY and CDR2 SMNVEV (reference sequence). CDR3 length: 16 amino acids. The V and J ends lost 8 bases and 2 bases respectively, with 21 bases between them. The CDR3 here is CASRSPGAGVQETQYF. The CDR3 DNA is TGTGCCAGCCGTTCCCCGGGGGCGGGAGTTCAAGAGACCCAGTACTTC.

This clonotype was counted at least ten times. The genes are TRBV24-1 and TRBJ2-3; D is possibly TRBD1 (5 bases). The CDR3 contains 12 residues. V was clipped by 5 bases and J by 3 bases, with 5 bases between them. CDR1 and CDR2 from the germline V gene are KGHDR and SFDVKD. The CDR3 DNA reads TGTGCCACCAGTGGGACAACAGATACGCAGTATTTT. Protein product: CATSGTTDTQYF.

This clonotype appeared a few times. This CDR3 is CASNPQDRGMNTEAFF. DNA of the CDR3: TGTGCCAGCAACCCCCAGGACAGGGGTATGAACACTGAAGCTTTCTTT. This chain connects TRBV6-1 to TRBJ1-1; 9 bases align to TRBD1. The CDR3 loop spans 16 amino acids. Germline trimming cut 7 bases from V and 0 bases from J; bases unmatched to any gene: 9. Germline values: CDR1 MNHNS, CDR2 SASEGT.

This clonotype occurred a few times. CDR3 bases: TGTGCCAGCACCCCTACCGGCCACGGCGACACCGGGGAGCTGTTTTTT. It is translated as CASTPTGHGDTGELFF. V is TRBV12-3 or TRBV12-4 and J is TRBJ2-2; D uncertain. This CDR3 comprises 16 residues. V lost 7 bases to trimming and J lost 3 bases, with 18 bases between them.

This clonotype has a handful of counts. This rearrangement joins TRBV5-1 to TRBJ1-2; 7 bases align to TRBD1. The CDR3 has 14 residues. Germline V gene sequence: CDR1 SGHRS, CDR2 YFSETQ. J was trimmed by 0 bases and V by 9 bases; bases with no gene match: 8. The DNA of the CDR3 is TGCGCCACCGGCCAGGGGGACGCTAACTATGGCTACACCTTC. It codes for CATGQGDANYGYTF.

This rearrangement joins TRBV20-1 to TRBJ1-2, with D possibly TRBD1 on 5 matching bases. This CDR3 is built from 11 residues. Germline V gene sequence: CDR1 DFQATT, CDR2 SNEGSKA (reference sequence). Trimming removed 6 bases at V and 8 bases at J, with 13 bases between. CDR3 bases: TGCAGTGCCCGCGAGGGGCGAGGCTACACCTTC. It specifies CSAREGRGYTF.

This chain joins TRBV20-1 and TRBJ1-2, with D unclear. V lost 6 bases and J lost 6, with 20 bases in between. The CDR3 length is 14 residues. CDR1 is DFQATT, CDR2 SNEGSKA, per germline (reference sequence). As DNA, the CDR3 is TGCAGTGCCCGCTTCATCGGAGGTGATGATGGCTACACCTTC. It translates to CSARFIGGDDGYTF.

This clonotype was detected a few times. Possible read error: a much larger clone is one base away. This chain joins TRBV7-9 and TRBJ2-7; TRBD1 agrees at 8 bases. The CDR3 is made up of 14 amino acids. The V segment lost 5 bases and the J segment 3 bases; nucleotides outside the gene matches: 6. CDR1 is SEHNR and CDR2 is FQNEAQ in the germline V gene (reference sequence). CDR3 sequence reads: CASSIDRGFYEQYF. The CDR3 nucleotides read TGTGCCAGCAGCATTGACAGGGGATTCTACGAGCAGTACTTC.

This clonotype showed up just a few times. V gene TRBV3-1 combines with J gene TRBJ2-3; no reliable D call. With 4 bases removed from V and 2 bases from J, the gap between germline ends came to 7 bases. CDR3 length: 13 residues. The V gene's germline CDR1 is LGHDT and CDR2 YNNKEL (reference sequence). The CDR3 reads CASSPTPTDTQYF. The CDR3 DNA follows: TGTGCCAGCAGCCCGACACCCACAGATACGCAGTATTTT.

This clonotype is a singleton in its sample. The chain recombines TRBV15 with TRBJ1-1, with D unclear. Trimming took 1 base from V and 9 from J, leaving 12 bases between them. This CDR3 comprises 13 residues. Per germline, CDR1 LNHNV and CDR2 YYDKDF (reference sequence). CDR3 nucleotide sequence: TGTGCCACCAGCAGAGGAGGTGGGGAGAAAGCTTTCTTT. Its translation: CATSRGGGEKAFF.

The sample holds a few counts of this clonotype. The rearrangement uses TRBV29-1 and TRBJ2-7; TRBD1 or TRBD2 may be the D gene (5 bases each). CDR1 is SQVTM and CDR2 is ANQGSEA in the germline V gene. V was cut by 5 bases and J by 2 bases, with 10 bases left in between. The CDR3 is 12 residues long. In nucleotides, the CDR3 is TGCAGCGTTCTGGGGGTGGCCTACGAGCAGTACTTC. This sequence encodes CSVLGVAYEQYF.

V gene TRBV6-5 combines with J gene TRBJ2-1; either TRBD1 or TRBD2 may supply D (5 bases each). The V and J ends lost 4 bases and 3 bases respectively, with 10 bases between them. Germline V lookup: CDR1 MNHEY, CDR2 SVGAGI. This CDR3 contains 14 residues. As DNA, the CDR3 is TGTGCCAGCAGTTTGGGACGTAACTACAATGAGCAGTTCTTC. It translates to CASSLGRNYNEQFF.

The chain employs TRBV12-3 or TRBV12-4 and TRBJ2-2; perhaps D is TRBD1 or TRBD2 (5 bases each). CDR3 size: 14 residues. The ends were cut back, 8 bases at V and 2 bases at J, with 12 bases in the middle. The CDR3 loop reads CASRTGGNTGELFF. The CDR3 DNA reads as TGTGCCAGCCGTACAGGAGGAAACACCGGGGAGCTGTTTTTT.

This clonotype was detected only a few times. This chain connects TRBV20-1 to TRBJ2-7, with a tentative D call TRBD2 (5 bases). CDR1 and CDR2 (germline): DFQATT, SNEGSKA (reference sequence). The CDR3 is 13 amino acids. Trimming stripped 0 bases from V and 0 bases from J, with 6 bases between. The CDR3 loop reads CSARDLASYEQYV. Written as DNA, the CDR3 is TGCAGTGCTAGAGATCTAGCCTCCTACGAGCAGTACGTC.

About this clonotype itself: One end of the junction fails to match germline, which may point to a read error. The rearrangement links TRBV7-9 to TRBJ2-1; 15 bases match TRBD2. This CDR3 comprises 14 residues. Germline-derived CDR1 and CDR2 are SEHNR and FQNEAQ (reference sequence). In nucleotides, the CDR3 is TGTGCCAGCAGCTTAGCTGGGACTAGCGGGAGGCCCCTCTTC. This encodes CASSLAGTSGRPLF. The variable domain in full, completed from reference TRBV7-9 and TRBJ2-1, reads DTGVSQNPRHKITKRGQNVTFRCDPISEHNRLYWYRQTLGQGPEFLTYFQNEAQLEKSRLLSDRFSAERPKGSFSTLEIQRTEQGDSAMYLCASSLAGTSGRPLFGPGTRLTVL.

V and J are TRBV2 and TRBJ2-1; a weak D match, TRBD2 (6 bases). The CDR3 runs to 14 residues. The germline V gene encodes CDR1 SNHLY and CDR2 FYNNEI. Between the trimmed V and J ends, which lost 7 bases and 9 bases, there was a span of 19 bases. The CDR3: CASMVVGREGEQFF. The CDR3 nucleotides are TGTGCCAGCATGGTAGTAGGGCGGGAAGGTGAGCAGTTCTTC.

This chain joins TRBV12-3 or TRBV12-4 and TRBJ2-3, with a tentative D call TRBD2 (5 bases). V was pared by 5 bases and J by 1 base, with 16 bases between. This CDR3 comprises 16 residues. The CDR3 bases are TGTGCCAGCAGTCGCCACCTACAGAGGGGCACAGATACGCAGTATTTT. Translated, it gives CASSRHLQRGTDTQYF.

This clonotype was observed a handful of times. This chain connects TRBV5-1 to TRBJ1-4, with D unresolved. Germline CDR1 SGHRS, CDR2 YFSETQ. The CDR3 extends over 15 amino acids. The V end lost 0 bases, the J end lost 7 bases, and 13 bases lay between the germline ends. The CDR3 DNA sequence: TGCGCCAGCAGCTTGGCCACAGCCCGTAGTGAAAAACTGTTTTTT. Translating it yields CASSLATARSEKLFF.

The chain carries TRBV7-2 and TRBJ1-1; D might be TRBD1 (5 bases). The V end was cut by 1 base, the J end by 4 bases, with 16 bases between. The germline gives CDR1 SGHTA, CDR2 FQGNSA. The CDR3 loop spans 16 amino acids. This CDR3 is CASSLVGRERLTEAFF. For the CDR3, the DNA is TGTGCCAGCAGCTTAGTGGGCAGGGAACGACTCACTGAAGCTTTCTTT.